The T cell receptor beta chain described here comes from a study of OX40 agonist ivuxolimab in advanced cancers. About the study: With ivuxolimab, an agonistic anti-OX40 (CD134) antibody, patients were treated.

Sequencing was performed with immunoSEQ multiplex PCR; in TCRdb, only in-frame clones are kept and a portion is missing. In the table there are about 60,000 clones, 86% of which are singletons. The V gene lost 1 base and the J gene lost 4 bases, with 3 bases spanning the gap. This CDR3 comprises 12 residues. Germline-derived CDR1 and CDR2 are SGHTA and FQGNSA. Autoimmune disease history or systemic immunosuppression meant exclusion. Sequencing was performed on CD4+ or CD8+ T cells sorted from blood, taken in a trial of the OX40 agonist ivuxolimab. The chain is built from TRBV7-2 and TRBJ2-3; no clear D gene. This clonotype was sampled from an adult with an advanced solid tumor such as melanoma, head and neck, liver or kidney cancer. The CDR3 protein is CASSLGADTQYF. Written as DNA, the CDR3 is TGTGCCAGCAGCTTAGGAGCAGATACGCAGTATTTT.